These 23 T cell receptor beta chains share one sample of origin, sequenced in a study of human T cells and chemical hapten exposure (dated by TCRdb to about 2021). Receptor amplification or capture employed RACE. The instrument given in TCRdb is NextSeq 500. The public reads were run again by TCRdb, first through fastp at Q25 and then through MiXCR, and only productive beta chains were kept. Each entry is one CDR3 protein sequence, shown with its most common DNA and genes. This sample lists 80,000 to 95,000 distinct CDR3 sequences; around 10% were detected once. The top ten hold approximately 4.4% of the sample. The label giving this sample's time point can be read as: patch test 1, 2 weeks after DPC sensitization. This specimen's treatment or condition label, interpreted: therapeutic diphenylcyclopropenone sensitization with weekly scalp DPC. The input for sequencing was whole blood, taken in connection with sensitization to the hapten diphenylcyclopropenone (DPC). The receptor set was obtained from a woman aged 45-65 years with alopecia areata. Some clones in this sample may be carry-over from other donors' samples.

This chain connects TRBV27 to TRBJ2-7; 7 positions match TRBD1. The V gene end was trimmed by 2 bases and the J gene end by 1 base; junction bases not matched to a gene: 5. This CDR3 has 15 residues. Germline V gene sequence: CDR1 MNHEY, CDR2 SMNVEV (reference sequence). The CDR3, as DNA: TGTGCCAGCAGTTTAGATGTCAGGGGGTCCTACGAGCAGTACTTC. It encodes CASSLDVRGSYEQYF.

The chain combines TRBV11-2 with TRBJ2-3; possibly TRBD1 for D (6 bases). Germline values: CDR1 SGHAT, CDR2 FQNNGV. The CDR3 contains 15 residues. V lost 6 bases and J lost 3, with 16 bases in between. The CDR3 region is CASSSITGITDTQYF. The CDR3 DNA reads TGTGCCAGCAGTAGCATTACAGGGATTACAGATACGCAGTATTTT.

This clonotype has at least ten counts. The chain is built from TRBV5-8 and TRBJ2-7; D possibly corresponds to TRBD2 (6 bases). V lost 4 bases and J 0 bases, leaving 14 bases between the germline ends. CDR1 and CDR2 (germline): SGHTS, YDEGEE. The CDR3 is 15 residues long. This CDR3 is CASSPWKGGSYEQYF. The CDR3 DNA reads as TGTGCCAGCAGCCCCTGGAAGGGAGGCTCCTACGAGCAGTACTTC.

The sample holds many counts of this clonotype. The CDR3 region has the DNA TGTGCCAGCAGTTTCGGGCTGGGTAACTATGGCTACACCTTC. It is translated as CASSFGLGNYGYTF. V gene TRBV12-3 or TRBV12-4 combines with J gene TRBJ1-2; D not resolved. This CDR3 region has 14 residues. V lost 3 bases to trimming and J lost 1 base, with 9 bases between them.

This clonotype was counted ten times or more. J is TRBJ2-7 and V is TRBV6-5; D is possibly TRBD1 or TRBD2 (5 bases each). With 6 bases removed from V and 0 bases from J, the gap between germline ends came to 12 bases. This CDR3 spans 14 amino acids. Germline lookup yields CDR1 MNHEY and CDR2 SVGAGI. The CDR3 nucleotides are TGTGCCAGCAGCTTAAGGGACGGCTCCTACGAGCAGTACTTC. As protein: CASSLRDGSYEQYF.

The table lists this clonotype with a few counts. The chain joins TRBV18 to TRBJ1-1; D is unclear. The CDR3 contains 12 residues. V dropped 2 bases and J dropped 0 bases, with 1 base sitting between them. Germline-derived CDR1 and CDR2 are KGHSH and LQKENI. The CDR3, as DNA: TGTGCCAGCTCACCAATGAACACTGAAGCTTTCTTT. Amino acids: CASSPMNTEAFF.

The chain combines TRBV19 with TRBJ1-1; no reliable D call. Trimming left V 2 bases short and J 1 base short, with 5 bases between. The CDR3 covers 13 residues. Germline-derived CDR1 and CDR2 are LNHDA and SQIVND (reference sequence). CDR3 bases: TGTGCCAGTAGTATAAAAGGGAACACTGAAGCTTTCTTT. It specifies CASSIKGNTEAFF.

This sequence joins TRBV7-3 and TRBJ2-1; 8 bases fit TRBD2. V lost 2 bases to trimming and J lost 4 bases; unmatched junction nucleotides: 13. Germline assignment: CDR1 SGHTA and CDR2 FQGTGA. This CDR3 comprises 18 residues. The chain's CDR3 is CASSLLGPGTRRYNEQFF. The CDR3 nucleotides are TGTGCCAGCAGCTTACTAGGCCCCGGGACTAGAAGGTACAATGAGCAGTTCTTC.

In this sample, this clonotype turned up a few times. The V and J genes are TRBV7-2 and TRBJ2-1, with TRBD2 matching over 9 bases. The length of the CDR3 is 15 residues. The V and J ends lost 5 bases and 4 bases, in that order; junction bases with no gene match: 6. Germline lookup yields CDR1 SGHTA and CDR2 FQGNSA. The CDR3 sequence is CASSETSGPYNEQFF. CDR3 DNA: TGTGCCAGCAGCGAAACTAGCGGGCCATACAATGAGCAGTTCTTC. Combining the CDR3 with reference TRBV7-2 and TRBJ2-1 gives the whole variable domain GAGVSQSPSNKVTEKGKDVELRCDPISGHTALYWYRQSLGQGLEFLIYFQGNSAPDKSGLPSDRFSAERTGGSVSTLTIQRTQQEDSAVYLCASSETSGPYNEQFFGPGTRLTVL.

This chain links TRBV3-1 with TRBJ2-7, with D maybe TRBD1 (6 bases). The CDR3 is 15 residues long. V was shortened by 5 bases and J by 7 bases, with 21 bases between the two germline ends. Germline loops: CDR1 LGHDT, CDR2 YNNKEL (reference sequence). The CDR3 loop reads CASSYRAIGIREQYF. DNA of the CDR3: TGTGCCAGCAGCTACAGGGCCATCGGAATTCGAGAGCAGTACTTC.

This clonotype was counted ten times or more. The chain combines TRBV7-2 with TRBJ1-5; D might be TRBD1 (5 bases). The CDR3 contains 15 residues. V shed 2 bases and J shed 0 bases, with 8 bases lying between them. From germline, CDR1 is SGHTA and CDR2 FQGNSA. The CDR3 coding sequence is TGTGCCAGCAGCTTAACAGGACATAGCAATCAGCCCCAGCATTTT. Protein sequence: CASSLTGHSNQPQHF.

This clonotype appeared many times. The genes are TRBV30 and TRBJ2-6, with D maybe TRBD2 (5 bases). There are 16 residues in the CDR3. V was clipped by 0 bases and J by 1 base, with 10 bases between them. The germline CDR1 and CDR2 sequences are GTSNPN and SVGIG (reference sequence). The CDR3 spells CAWSVLGNSGANVLTF. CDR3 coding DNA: TGTGCCTGGAGTGTACTAGGGAATTCTGGGGCCAACGTCCTGACTTTC.

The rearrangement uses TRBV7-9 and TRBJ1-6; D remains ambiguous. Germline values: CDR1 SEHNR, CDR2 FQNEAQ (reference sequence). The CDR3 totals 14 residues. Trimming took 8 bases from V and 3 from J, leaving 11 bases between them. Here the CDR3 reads CASATLIYNSPLHF. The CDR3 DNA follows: TGTGCCAGCGCAACACTGATCTATAATTCACCCCTCCACTTT. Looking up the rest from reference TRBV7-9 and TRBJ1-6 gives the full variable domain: DTGVSQNPRHKITKRGQNVTFRCDPISEHNRLYWYRQTLGQGPEFLTYFQNEAQLEKSRLLSDRFSAERPKGSFSTLEIQRTEQGDSAMYLCASATLIYNSPLHFGNGTRLTVT.

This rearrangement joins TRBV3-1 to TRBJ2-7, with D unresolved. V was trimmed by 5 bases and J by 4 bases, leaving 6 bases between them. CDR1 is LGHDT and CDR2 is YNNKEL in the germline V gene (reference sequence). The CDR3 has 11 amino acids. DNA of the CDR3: TGTGCCAGCAGCGATCAGTACGAGCAGTACTTC. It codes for CASSDQYEQYF.

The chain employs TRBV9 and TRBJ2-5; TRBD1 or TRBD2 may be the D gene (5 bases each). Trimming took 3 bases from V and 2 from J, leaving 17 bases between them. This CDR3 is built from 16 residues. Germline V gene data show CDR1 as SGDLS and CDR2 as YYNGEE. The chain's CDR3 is CASSGGVWGWQETQYF. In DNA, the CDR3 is TGTGCCAGCAGCGGTGGTGTCTGGGGGTGGCAAGAGACCCAGTACTTC.

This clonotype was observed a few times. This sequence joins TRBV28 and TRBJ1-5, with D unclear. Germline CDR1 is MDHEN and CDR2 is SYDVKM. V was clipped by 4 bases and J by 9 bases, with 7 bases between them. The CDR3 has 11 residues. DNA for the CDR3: TGTGCCAGCAGTTCGCTAGGGCCCCAGCATTTT. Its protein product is CASSSLGPQHF.

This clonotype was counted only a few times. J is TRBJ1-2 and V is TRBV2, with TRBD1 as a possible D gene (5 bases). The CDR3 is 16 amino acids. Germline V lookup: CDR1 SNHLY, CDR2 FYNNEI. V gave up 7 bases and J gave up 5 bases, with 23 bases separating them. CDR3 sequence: CASKIIGRGSGYGYTF. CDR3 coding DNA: TGTGCCAGCAAAATTATAGGGAGGGGCTCGGGATATGGCTACACCTTC.

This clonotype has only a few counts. CDR3 nucleotides: TGCAGCGTTAGTGGCAAAACTTACACAGATACGCAGTATTTT. It translates to CSVSGKTYTDTQYF. V and J are TRBV29-1 and TRBJ2-3, with D uncertain. The V gene lost 5 bases and the J gene lost 2 bases, with 14 bases spanning the gap. The CDR3 totals 14 residues. From germline, CDR1 is SQVTM and CDR2 ANQGSEA.

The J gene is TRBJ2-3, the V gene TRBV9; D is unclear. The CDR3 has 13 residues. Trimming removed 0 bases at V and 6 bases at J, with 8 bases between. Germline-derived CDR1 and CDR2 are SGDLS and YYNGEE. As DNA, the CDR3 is TGTGCCAGCAGCGTAGACCGACGGGATACGCAGTATTTT. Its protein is CASSVDRRDTQYF. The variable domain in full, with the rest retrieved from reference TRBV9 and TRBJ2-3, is DSGVTQTPKHLITATGQRVTLRCSPRSGDLSVYWYQQSLDQGLQFLIQYYNGEERAKGNILERFSAQQFPDLHSELNLSSLELGDSALYFCASSVDRRDTQYFGPGTRLTVL.

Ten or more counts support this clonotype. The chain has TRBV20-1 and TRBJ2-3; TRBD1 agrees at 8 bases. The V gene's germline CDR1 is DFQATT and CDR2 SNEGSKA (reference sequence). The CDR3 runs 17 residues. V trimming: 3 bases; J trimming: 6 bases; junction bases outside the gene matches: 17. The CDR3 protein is CSARGQAGRGEADTQYF. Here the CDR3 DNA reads TGCAGTGCTAGGGGACAGGCCGGCCGGGGAGAAGCTGATACGCAGTATTTT.

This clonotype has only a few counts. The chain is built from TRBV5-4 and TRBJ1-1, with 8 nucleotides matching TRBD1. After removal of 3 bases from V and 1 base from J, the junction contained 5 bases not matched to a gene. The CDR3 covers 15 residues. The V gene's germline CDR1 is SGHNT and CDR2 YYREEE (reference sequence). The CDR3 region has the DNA TGTGCCAGCAGCTATAGGACAGGGCGGAACACTGAAGCTTTCTTT. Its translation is CASSYRTGRNTEAFF.

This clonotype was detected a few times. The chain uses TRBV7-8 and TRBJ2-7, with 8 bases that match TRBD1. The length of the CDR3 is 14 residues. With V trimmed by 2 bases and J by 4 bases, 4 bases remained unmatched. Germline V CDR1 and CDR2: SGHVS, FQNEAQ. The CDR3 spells CASSLRDRNYEQYF. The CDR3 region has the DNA TGTGCCAGCAGCTTACGGGACAGGAATTACGAGCAGTACTTC.

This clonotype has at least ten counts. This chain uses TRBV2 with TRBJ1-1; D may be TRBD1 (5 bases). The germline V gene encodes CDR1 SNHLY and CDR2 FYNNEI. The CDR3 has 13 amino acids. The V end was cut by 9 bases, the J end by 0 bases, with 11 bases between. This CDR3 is CASRDGVNTEAFF. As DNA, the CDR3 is TGTGCCAGTAGGGACGGAGTGAACACTGAAGCTTTCTTT.